The 20 T cell receptor beta chains presented below share a single source sample, sequenced in a study of early T cells in non-severe SARS-CoV-2 infection. TCRdb fed the 5' RACE reads into MiXCR, producing one record per CDR3 protein. The sample contains over 35,000 distinct CDR3 sequences, under 7.5% of which appear only once. The sample consisted of whole blood, taken at baseline. The receptors were gathered from an adult who was a healthcare worker with PCR-confirmed SARS-CoV-2 infection or an uninfected control (not recorded which).

The chain links TRBV5-4 to TRBJ2-1, with 9 bases identical to TRBD2. The CDR3 has 15 residues. V was pared by 3 bases and J by 7 bases, with 8 bases of the junction left unmatched. Germline CDR1 and CDR2: SGHNT and YYREEE (reference sequence). The CDR3 sequence is CASSWGLALDNEQFF. As DNA, the CDR3 is TGTGCCAGCAGCTGGGGACTAGCACTCGATAATGAGCAGTTCTTC.

This clonotype was counted many times. V and J are TRBV7-6 and TRBJ2-1, with 11 bases identical to TRBD2. Germline values: CDR1 SGHVS, CDR2 FNYEAQ. Losses at the gene ends were 5 bases for V and 4 bases for J; bases not matched to a gene: 7. The CDR3 loop spans 16 amino acids. The DNA of the CDR3 is TGTGCCAGCAGCGCTAGCGGGGGGCTGATTTACAATGAGCAGTTCTTC. Amino acid sequence: CASSASGGLIYNEQFF. Drawing the rest from reference TRBV7-6 and TRBJ2-1, the complete variable domain is GAGVSQSPRYKVTKRGQDVALRCDPISGHVSLYWYRQALGQGPEFLTYFNYEAQQDKSGLPNDRFSAERPEGSISTLTIQRTEQRDSAMYRCASSASGGLIYNEQFFGPGTRLTVL.

This clonotype was observed at least ten times. This chain's CDR3 is CSARATVTGHQPQHF. CDR3 sequence (DNA): TGCAGTGCTAGAGCCACCGTGACAGGGCATCAGCCCCAGCATTTT. V and J are TRBV20-1 and TRBJ1-5; 7 bases are a match to TRBD1. CDR3 length equals 15 residues. Germline V CDR1 and CDR2: DFQATT, SNEGSKA (reference sequence). V trimming: 1 base; J trimming: 5 bases; junction bases outside the gene matches: 8.

This clonotype was observed a handful of times. This rearrangement joins TRBV6-6 to TRBJ1-2; D unclear. Germline CDR1 is MNHNY and CDR2 is SVGAGI (reference sequence). This CDR3 is 11 amino acids long. V was pared by 0 bases and J by 8 bases, with 4 bases between. The CDR3 DNA reads TGTGCCAGCAGTTACTCAAAAGGCTACACCTTC. This codes for CASSYSKGYTF.

This clonotype was seen a single time. Compared with germline, one end of the junction differs, possibly owing to a read error. V is TRBV7-2 and J is TRBJ2-5; unclear D gene. Germline values: CDR1 SGHTA, CDR2 FQGNSA. The CDR3 contains 13 residues. CDR3 nucleotides: TGTGCCAACAGCTTAGGTGGAGAAGAGACCCAGTACTTC. Encoded protein: CANSLGGEETQYF.

The chain links TRBV4-3 to TRBJ1-4; D gene ambiguous. This CDR3 is built from 12 residues. Per the germline V gene, CDR1 is LGHNA and CDR2 is YSLEER. V was trimmed by 1 base and J by 10 bases, leaving 7 bases between them. The CDR3 loop reads CASSQVRGKLFF. CDR3 DNA sequence: TGCGCCAGCAGCCAAGTACGAGGAAAACTGTTTTTT.

This clonotype was recorded at least ten times. This chain uses TRBV12-3 or TRBV12-4 with TRBJ2-3; unclear D gene. The ends were cut back, 7 bases at V and 2 bases at J, with 16 bases in the middle. The CDR3 is 15 residues long. The CDR3 DNA reads as TGTGCCAGCAAGATGGACGGATCTTACACAGATACGCAGTATTTT. This gives the protein CASKMDGSYTDTQYF.

This clonotype was seen ten or more times. The gene calls are TRBV4-2 and TRBJ2-7; 8 bases are a match to TRBD1. The CDR3 runs 17 residues. V shed 1 base, J shed 7 bases, and the junction held 15 bases outside the gene matches. Germline-derived CDR1 and CDR2 are LGHNA and YNFKEQ. CDR3: CASSQGERDRYRREQYF. The CDR3 DNA reads as TGTGCCAGCAGCCAAGGTGAAAGGGACAGGTACCGCAGAGAGCAGTACTTC.

The V gene is TRBV6-6, the J gene TRBJ2-3; TRBD2 aligns across 8 bases. Per the germline V gene, CDR1 is MNHNY and CDR2 is SVGAGI (reference sequence). Trimming removed 2 bases from V and 5 bases from J; junction bases left unmatched: 15. The CDR3 is 18 amino acids. The CDR3: CASSYPGGGSGEGDTQYF. DNA for the CDR3: TGTGCCAGCAGTTACCCTGGCGGGGGGTCAGGAGAGGGAGATACGCAGTATTTT.

This clonotype was recorded at least ten times. The chain combines TRBV6-2 or TRBV6-3 with TRBJ2-1; tentatively, D is TRBD1 (6 bases). Germline V gives CDR1 MNHEY, CDR2 SVGEGT. V lost 5 bases and J 7 bases, leaving 21 bases between the germline ends. CDR3 length equals 16 residues. Written as DNA, the CDR3 is TGTGCCAGCAGTCCCCAGGGTTTGTTGAGGGGGAATGAGCAGTTCTTC. Translated, it gives CASSPQGLLRGNEQFF.

In its sample, this clonotype was seen many times. V and J are TRBV18 and TRBJ2-7; a possible D gene is TRBD1 (6 bases). Trimming stripped 3 bases from V and 4 bases from J, with 22 bases between. The CDR3 extends over 17 amino acids. Germline assignment: CDR1 KGHSH and CDR2 LQKENI. CDR3 bases: TGTGCCAGCTCACCTAAAAATATGCTAGGGGGACGTTACGAGCAGTACTTC. This encodes CASSPKNMLGGRYEQYF.

This clonotype was observed a handful of times. The V gene is TRBV7-2, the J gene TRBJ2-3; 9 bases are shared with TRBD1. The CDR3 loop spans 14 amino acids. From germline, CDR1 is SGHTA and CDR2 FQGNSA. Trimming took 7 bases from V and 1 from J; bases not matched to a gene: 3. CDR3 DNA sequence: TGTGCCAGCAACAGGGACAGGGGCACAGATACGCAGTATTTT. Residues: CASNRDRGTDTQYF.

This clonotype was observed at least ten times. An end of the junction differs from the germline gene, which may be a read error. CDR3 nucleotides: TGCGCCAGCAGTTTGGCCCCCACAGATACGCAGTATTTT. It yields the protein CASSLAPTDTQYF. The V and J genes are TRBV7-2 and TRBJ2-3; no definite D call. From germline, CDR1 is SGHTA and CDR2 FQGNSA. The CDR3 loop spans 13 amino acids.

This clonotype has a count of ten or more. The genes are TRBV19 and TRBJ2-3, with 8 bases identical to TRBD2. The germline V gene has CDR1 LNHDA and CDR2 SQIVND (reference sequence). The CDR3 contains 15 residues. V lost 6 bases and J lost 0; bases outside the gene matches: 5. The CDR3 DNA is TGTGCCAGTAGGTCACTAGCGGCTAGCACAGATACGCAGTATTTT. This translates into CASRSLAASTDTQYF.

The V and J genes are TRBV4-2 and TRBJ2-5; either TRBD1 or TRBD2 may supply D (5 bases each). CDR3 length: 13 amino acids. Looked up from germline, CDR1 is LGHNA and CDR2 is YNFKEQ. Trimming took 3 bases from V and 4 from J, leaving 9 bases between them. The CDR3 loop is CASSQGERETQYF. The CDR3 bases are TGTGCCAGCAGCCAGGGGGAACGAGAGACCCAGTACTTC.

This clonotype has more than one count but fewer than ten. The CDR3 sequence is CASSYKPGLGSNQPQHF. The CDR3 region has the DNA TGTGCCAGCAGTTACAAGCCGGGCCTGGGAAGCAATCAGCCCCAGCATTTT. The V gene is TRBV6-2 or TRBV6-3, the J gene TRBJ1-5; D unclear. CDR1 is MNHEY and CDR2 is SVGEGT in the germline V gene. The CDR3 is 17 amino acids. V lost 2 bases to trimming and J lost 1 base, with 15 bases between them.

In its sample, this clonotype was seen many times. This chain joins TRBV28 and TRBJ2-3; 8 bases line up with TRBD1. This CDR3 has 15 amino acids. CDR1 and CDR2 (germline): MDHEN, SYDVKM. J lost 5 bases, V lost 7 bases, and 11 bases had no gene match. In nucleotides, the CDR3 is TGTGCCAGCACCTTGAGGACAGGGTGGGGAGATACGCAGTATTTT. Protein: CASTLRTGWGDTQYF.

The chain recombines TRBV6-5 with TRBJ2-5; 8 bases map to TRBD2. The germline V gene encodes CDR1 MNHEY and CDR2 SVGAGI. V lost 5 bases, J lost 3 bases, and 2 bases stayed unmatched. This CDR3 is 13 amino acids long. The CDR3, as DNA: TGTGCCAGCAGTCTACTAGCGGAAGAGACCCAGTACTTC. This codes for CASSLLAEETQYF.

This clonotype was seen at least ten times. The chain recombines TRBV6-2 or TRBV6-3 with TRBJ2-1; 9 bases match TRBD2. CDR1 and CDR2 (germline): MNHEY, SVGEGT. V shed 7 bases and J 8 bases; nucleotides not matched to a gene: 15. The CDR3 is made up of 16 amino acids. The CDR3 here is CASTDGYSGSRDEQFF. The DNA for the CDR3 is TGTGCCAGCACAGACGGATATAGCGGGAGTCGCGATGAGCAGTTCTTC.

The V gene is TRBV29-1, the J gene TRBJ2-3; D gene unclear. The germline V gene encodes CDR1 SQVTM and CDR2 ANQGSEA. Trimming shortened V by 4 bases and J by 4 bases, and 12 bases separated the two germline ends. The CDR3 has 13 residues. The CDR3 DNA reads TGCAGCGTTGGGGAACGGGTGGCAGATACGCAGTATTTT. Translation: CSVGERVADTQYF.